Presented here are 21 T cell receptor beta chains from one specimen sequenced in a study of T cell repertoires in cytomegalovirus infection. One entry per CDR3 protein results from TCRdb running MiXCR on the reads. The data show approximately 630,000 distinct CDR3 sequences, with less than 25% seen just once and less than 9.5% held by the top ten. Material for sequencing was CD8+ T cells from PBMCs. The receptors were sampled from a human donor in good health (CMV status not recorded). Some clones in this sample may be carry-over from other donors' samples.

In the case of this clonotype: With a much larger clone just one base away, this may be a read error. The V and J genes are TRBV12-3 or TRBV12-4 and TRBJ2-7; D remains unclear. CDR3 size: 14 residues. Trimming removed 1 base at V and 0 bases at J, with 7 bases between. CDR3 bases: TGTGCCAGCAGTTTAGAAGGGCACTCCTACGAGCAGTACTTC. It translates to CASSLEGHSYEQYF.

With regard to this clonotype: This may come from a read error, since a much larger clone is one base off. This chain connects TRBV7-2 to TRBJ1-6; perhaps TRBD1 as D (6 bases). The CDR3 runs 14 residues. Per the germline V gene, CDR1 is SGHTA and CDR2 is FQGNSA. CDR3 sequence: CANSPGTLDSPLHF. CDR3 nucleotides: TGTGCCAACAGCCCCGGGACACTAGATTCACCCCTCCACTTT.

In this sample, this clonotype turned up many times. This chain connects TRBV4-1 to TRBJ2-1; D is tentatively TRBD1 or TRBD2 (5 bases each). The ends were cut back, 4 bases at V and 6 bases at J, with 13 bases in the middle. The germline V gene has CDR1 MGHRA and CDR2 YSYEKL. CDR3 length: 14 residues. This CDR3 is CASSRDPSPNEQFF. CDR3 bases: TGCGCCAGCAGCCGGGACCCCAGCCCCAATGAGCAGTTCTTC.

V and J are TRBV28 and TRBJ2-4, with D perhaps matching TRBD1 (5 bases). Germline-derived CDR1 and CDR2 are MDHEN and SYDVKM. The length of the CDR3 is 15 residues. The V gene lost 4 bases and the J gene lost 0 bases, with 10 bases spanning the gap. The CDR3 sequence: CASSSPQGAKNIQYF. The CDR3, as DNA: TGTGCCAGCAGTTCACCCCAGGGAGCCAAAAACATTCAGTACTTC.

This clonotype has a count of ten or more. The chain has TRBV10-3 and TRBJ2-3; D unresolved. The length of the CDR3 is 16 residues. Trimming removed 0 bases at V and 2 bases at J, with 12 bases between. Germline V gene lookup returns CDR1 ENHRY and CDR2 SYGVKD. This chain's CDR3 is CAISESWAIYTDTQYF. The CDR3 DNA is TGTGCCATCAGTGAGTCATGGGCGATTTACACAGATACGCAGTATTTT.

This sequence joins TRBV6-6 and TRBJ1-4; tentative D call: TRBD1 (6 bases). This CDR3 has 15 residues. Germline V gene sequence: CDR1 MNHNY, CDR2 SVGAGI (reference sequence). The V end lost 0 bases, the J end lost 6 bases, and 11 bases lay between the germline ends. The chain's CDR3 is CASSYSSRQDEKLFF. Written as DNA, the CDR3 is TGTGCCAGCAGTTACTCGTCTAGACAGGATGAAAAACTGTTTTTT.

This clonotype has a count of ten or more. The J gene is TRBJ2-3, the V gene TRBV7-8; 12 positions match TRBD2. The CDR3 is 16 residues long. Trimming took 8 bases from V and 5 from J; bases not matched to a gene: 11. Germline values: CDR1 SGHVS, CDR2 FQNEAQ. Here the CDR3 reads CASGPTSGGIEDTQYF. The DNA for the CDR3 is TGTGCCAGCGGCCCGACTAGCGGGGGAATCGAAGATACGCAGTATTTT.

The chain employs TRBV20-1 and TRBJ2-3; D is perhaps TRBD1 (6 bases). The CDR3 length is 14 residues. Trimming removed 6 bases at V and 7 bases at J, with 20 bases between. Looked up from germline, CDR1 is DFQATT and CDR2 is SNEGSKA (reference sequence). The CDR3: CSALTPGDYHTQYF. The CDR3 DNA is TGCAGTGCCCTCACCCCAGGGGATTATCATACGCAGTATTTT.

The CDR3 coding sequence is TGCAGCGTTTGGGATTTCGCTGGAAACACCATATATTTT. It yields the protein CSVWDFAGNTIYF. This chain joins TRBV29-1 and TRBJ1-3; D gene uncertain. Germline V gene data show CDR1 as SQVTM and CDR2 as ANQGSEA. V was shortened by 5 bases and J by 2 bases, with 10 bases between the two germline ends. This CDR3 contains 13 residues.

This clonotype has at least ten counts. This rearrangement joins TRBV6-1 to TRBJ1-5, with D possibly matching TRBD1 (6 bases). V was cut by 8 bases and J by 1 base, with 12 bases left in between. Germline CDR1 is MNHNS and CDR2 is SASEGT. This CDR3 is 14 amino acids long. The CDR3 spells CASGGGESNQPQHF. In nucleotides, the CDR3 is TGTGCCAGCGGAGGGGGGGAAAGCAATCAGCCCCAGCATTTT.

The CDR3 here is CASSSTGGSVGEQYV. The CDR3 DNA is TGTGCCAGCAGTTCCACAGGGGGCTCGGTCGGCGAGCAGTACGTC. This chain links TRBV6-2 or TRBV6-3 with TRBJ2-7; 9 nucleotides agree with TRBD1. With 4 bases clipped from V and 6 bases from J, the junction kept 10 bases outside the gene matches. The CDR3 is 15 amino acids. Germline CDR1 and CDR2: MNHEY and SVGEGT.

This clonotype was recorded many times. This chain links TRBV7-2 with TRBJ2-3, with 10 bases fitting TRBD2. J was trimmed by 4 bases and V by 5 bases; bases with no gene match: 12. CDR3 length equals 17 residues. CDR1 SGHTA and CDR2 FQGNSA come from the germline V gene. This CDR3 is CASSLISGGAPPDTQYF. The CDR3 DNA reads TGTGCCAGCAGCCTCATCAGCGGGGGGGCCCCCCCAGATACGCAGTATTTT.

This clonotype has at least ten counts. This rearrangement joins TRBV7-9 to TRBJ2-2; D ambiguous. The germline V gene encodes CDR1 SEHNR and CDR2 FQNEAQ (reference sequence). The CDR3 is 16 residues long. Trimming shortened V by 7 bases and J by 0 bases, and 15 bases separated the two germline ends. The CDR3 region is CASNIEWAANTGELFF. The DNA of the CDR3 is TGTGCCAGCAACATCGAATGGGCCGCGAACACCGGGGAGCTGTTTTTT.

A note on this clonotype: One junction end does not reproduce the germline sequence, and a read error may be involved. The V and J genes are TRBV6-8 and TRBJ2-1, with 8 bases fitting TRBD2. CDR1 and CDR2 (germline): MNHGY, SAAAGT. This CDR3 is built from 17 residues. The CDR3 bases are TGTGTCAGCAGTTACTCGAGCTTAGCGGGGCCCTACAATGAGCAGTTCTTC. This sequence encodes CVSSYSSLAGPYNEQFF.

This clonotype was seen only a few times. V usage is TRBV14 and J usage is TRBJ2-2; D gene uncertain. V was trimmed by 3 bases and J by 1 base, leaving 3 bases between them. CDR3 length: 13 amino acids. Germline V gene lookup returns CDR1 SGHDN and CDR2 FVKESK. This CDR3 reads CASSQLNTGELFF. The CDR3, as DNA: TGTGCCAGCAGCCAGCTGAACACCGGGGAGCTGTTTTTT.

The chain couples TRBV12-3 or TRBV12-4 to TRBJ2-3; 15 nucleotides line up with TRBD2. Trimming took 5 bases from V and 3 from J; bases not matched to a gene: 9. This CDR3 is 18 amino acids long. As DNA, the CDR3 is TGTGCCAGCAGTACCTCCTGGACTAGCGGGGGGGAAACAGATACGCAGTATTTT. This translates into CASSTSWTSGGETDTQYF.

V is TRBV20-1 and J is TRBJ2-7; D is unresolved. Germline values: CDR1 DFQATT, CDR2 SNEGSKA (reference sequence). Trimming removed 5 bases at V and 0 bases at J, with 11 bases between. The CDR3 has 13 amino acids. DNA of the CDR3: TGCAGTGCTTCGGCGACGGGCTCCTACGAGCAGTACTTC. It translates to CSASATGSYEQYF.

The sample holds a few counts of this clonotype. The chain is built from TRBV20-1 and TRBJ1-1; a possible D gene is TRBD1 (6 bases). The ends were cut back, 6 bases at V and 6 bases at J, with 14 bases in the middle. In germline, CDR1 is DFQATT, CDR2 SNEGSKA (reference sequence). This CDR3 has 12 amino acids. This chain's CDR3 is CSAANPGAEAFF. CDR3 in DNA: TGCAGTGCAGCCAACCCAGGGGCTGAAGCTTTCTTT.

The V call is TRBV5-4, the J call TRBJ2-7; tentative D call: TRBD1 (6 bases). CDR1 is SGHNT and CDR2 is YYREEE in the germline V gene (reference sequence). V was cut by 0 bases and J by 0 bases, with 7 bases left in between. The CDR3 consists of 14 residues. The CDR3 is CASSLDRASYEQYV. CDR3 DNA sequence: TGTGCCAGCAGCTTGGACAGGGCCTCCTACGAGCAGTACGTC.

The rearrangement links TRBV3-1 to TRBJ1-2; D unclear. The CDR3 is made up of 15 amino acids. With 3 bases removed from V and 8 bases from J, the gap between germline ends came to 19 bases. Germline V gene lookup returns CDR1 LGHDT and CDR2 YNNKEL (reference sequence). As DNA, the CDR3 is TGTGCCAGCAGCCATCTTAGGGAGGGAGTGACGGGCTACACCTTC. Encoded protein: CASSHLREGVTGYTF. Drawing the rest from reference TRBV3-1 and TRBJ1-2, the complete variable domain is DTAVSQTPKYLVTQMGNDKSIKCEQNLGHDTMYWYKQDSKKFLKIMFSYNNKELIINETVPNRFSPKSPDKAHLNLHINSLELGDSAVYFCASSHLREGVTGYTFGSGTRLTVV.

Points on this clonotype: Given a much more abundant clone one base away, this may be a read error. V is TRBV28 and J is TRBJ1-2; D is unresolved. Germline V lookup: CDR1 MDHEN, CDR2 SYDVKM. This CDR3 comprises 16 residues. This chain's CDR3 is CTSSFWAQPVNYGYTF. CDR3 DNA sequence: TGTACCAGCAGTTTCTGGGCACAACCTGTAAACTATGGCTACACCTTC.